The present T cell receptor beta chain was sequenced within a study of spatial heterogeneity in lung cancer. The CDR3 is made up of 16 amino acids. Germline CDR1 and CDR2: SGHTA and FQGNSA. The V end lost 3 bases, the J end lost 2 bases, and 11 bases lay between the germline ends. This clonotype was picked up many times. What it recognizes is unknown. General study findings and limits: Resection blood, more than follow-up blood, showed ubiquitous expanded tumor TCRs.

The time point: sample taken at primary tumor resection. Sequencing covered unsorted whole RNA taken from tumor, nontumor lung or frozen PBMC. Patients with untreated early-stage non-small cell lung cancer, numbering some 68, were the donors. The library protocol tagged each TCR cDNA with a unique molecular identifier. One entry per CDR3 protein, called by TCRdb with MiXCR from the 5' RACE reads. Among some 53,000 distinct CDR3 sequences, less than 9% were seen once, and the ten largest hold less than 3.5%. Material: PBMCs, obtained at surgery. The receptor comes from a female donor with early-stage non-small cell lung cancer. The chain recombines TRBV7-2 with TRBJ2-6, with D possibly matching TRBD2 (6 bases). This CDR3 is CASSLEGRAGANVLTF. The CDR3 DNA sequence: TGTGCCAGCAGCTTGGAGGGTCGCGCTGGGGCCAACGTCCTGACTTTC.